This passage covers 13 T cell receptor beta chains from one sample sequenced in a study of blood T cell repertoires in COVID-19. Repertoires were generated with immunoSEQ multiplex PCR, while TCRdb's copy carries only in-frame clones and drops some. The table has approximately 200,000 clones, 75% to 90% seen once; the top ten hold about 1.3%. Sequenced input: PBMCs or T cells enriched from blood (not recorded which). The receptors here all came from a man aged 30 to 45 who had recovered from COVID-19.

V usage is TRBV6-1 and J usage is TRBJ1-5; 10 positions agree with TRBD1. This CDR3 is built from 21 residues. Germline V gene data show CDR1 as MNHNS and CDR2 as SASEGT. With V trimmed by 4 bases and J by 3 bases, 21 bases remained unmatched. The CDR3 protein is CASSGARSFSGQGNANQPQHF. For the CDR3, the DNA is TGTGCCAGCAGTGGAGCCAGATCTTTTTCGGGACAGGGGAATGCCAATCAGCCCCAGCATTTT.

V usage is TRBV4-1 and J usage is TRBJ1-2; 7 nucleotides align to TRBD1. The CDR3 totals 13 residues. V shed 2 bases and J 4 bases; nucleotides not matched to a gene: 1. CDR1 is MGHRA, CDR2 YSYEKL, per germline. CDR3 amino acids: CASSQRQGYGYTF. The CDR3 bases are TGCGCCAGCAGCCAACGACAGGGCTATGGCTACACCTTC.

This rearrangement joins TRBV14 to TRBJ2-2; 7 nucleotides match TRBD1. This CDR3 is 18 amino acids long. The V and J ends lost 1 base and 3 bases, in that order; junction bases with no gene match: 11. Germline lookup yields CDR1 SGHDN and CDR2 FVKESK. CDR3 nucleotide sequence: TGTGCCAGCAGCCAAGGGAACAGGGGCGCTCCATACACCGGGGAGCTGTTTTTT. This encodes CASSQGNRGAPYTGELFF.

This chain links TRBV2 with TRBJ1-1; maybe TRBD1 (6 bases). Trimming pared 4 bases from V and 1 base from J, leaving 16 bases between. The CDR3 has 16 residues. CDR1 and CDR2 from the germline V gene are SNHLY and FYNNEI. CDR3 protein: CASSAPWDTTNTEAFF. CDR3 sequence (DNA): TGTGCCAGCAGTGCCCCGTGGGACACAACGAACACTGAAGCTTTCTTT.

CDR3 sequence: CASRRTGGNQPQHF. DNA for the CDR3: TGTGCCAGCAGACGTACAGGGGGAAATCAGCCCCAGCATTTT. This chain links TRBV7-2 with TRBJ1-5; 8 nucleotides line up with TRBD1. Germline CDR1 is SGHTA and CDR2 is FQGNSA. The V gene end was trimmed by 6 bases and the J gene end by 4 bases; junction bases not matched to a gene: 5. The CDR3 extends over 14 amino acids.

The V and J genes are TRBV6-5 and TRBJ2-7, with D uncertain. The CDR3 spans 14 residues. Germline V lookup: CDR1 MNHEY, CDR2 SVGAGI. V was shortened by 0 bases and J by 2 bases, with 8 bases between the two germline ends. CDR3 bases: TGTGCCAGCAGTTACTCAGCGCTTGCCTACGAGCAGTACTTC. Encoded protein: CASSYSALAYEQYF.

This sequence joins TRBV5-8 and TRBJ2-2, with a possible D match to TRBD2 (6 bases). V was clipped by 0 bases and J by 1 base, with 10 bases between them. Germline CDR1 reads SGHTS; CDR2 reads YDEGEE. The CDR3 is 16 residues long. The CDR3 coding sequence is TGTGCCAGCAGCTTGGGACTAGTTCTGAACACCGGGGAGCTGTTTTTT. Translated: CASSLGLVLNTGELFF.

V is TRBV20-1 and J is TRBJ2-1; tentative D call: TRBD1 (5 bases). V was pared by 8 bases and J by 6 bases, with 11 bases between. Germline CDR1 reads DFQATT; CDR2 reads SNEGSKA (reference sequence). This CDR3 region has 11 residues. In nucleotides, the CDR3 is TGCAGTTCTTGGCAGGGCAATGAGCAGTTCTTC. Translation gives CSSWQGNEQFF.

The chain carries TRBV7-9 and TRBJ2-7; 12 positions agree with TRBD1. The CDR3 sequence is 18 residues long. Trimming at V came to 1 base and at J to 0 bases, leaving 7 bases not matched to a gene. Germline lookup yields CDR1 SEHNR and CDR2 FQNEAQ (reference sequence). The CDR3 sequence is CASSLGGTGGLSSYEQYF. In DNA, the CDR3 is TGTGCCAGCAGCTTAGGAGGGACAGGGGGCCTCAGCTCCTACGAGCAGTACTTC.

This clone has a single count. J is TRBJ2-7 and V is TRBV4-1, with D possibly matching TRBD2 (7 bases). V gave up 1 base and J gave up 2 bases, with 15 bases separating them. CDR1 and CDR2 (germline): MGHRA, YSYEKL. The CDR3 spans 16 residues. CDR3 nucleotides: TGCGCCAGCAGCCAAGGGCGGGCGCGGGGGCCCTACGAGCAGTACTTC. Translated: CASSQGRARGPYEQYF.

The chain recombines TRBV5-6 with TRBJ2-1; tentatively, D is TRBD1 (5 bases). The V gene lost 2 bases and the J gene lost 7 bases, with 7 bases spanning the gap. Germline CDR1 is SGHDT and CDR2 is YYEEEE. The CDR3 is 12 residues long. In DNA form, the CDR3 reads TGTGCCAGCAGCTTTGGGGCTAATGAGCAGTTCTTC. It specifies CASSFGANEQFF. Complete variable domain (other parts from reference TRBV5-6 and TRBJ2-1): DAGVTQSPTHLIKTRGQQVTLRCSPKSGHDTVSWYQQALGQGPQFIFQYYEEEERQRGNFPDRFSGHQFPNYSSELNVNALLLGDSALYLCASSFGANEQFFGPGTRLTVL.

V and J are TRBV5-1 and TRBJ2-3; 7 nucleotides line up with TRBD1. The length of the CDR3 is 15 residues. V lost 0 bases, J lost 2 bases, and 3 bases stayed unmatched. Germline loops: CDR1 SGHRS, CDR2 YFSETQ. The CDR3 DNA follows: TGCGCCAGCAGCTTGGCGGGACAGTCCACAGATACGCAGTATTTT. Its translation: CASSLAGQSTDTQYF.

V usage is TRBV4-1 and J usage is TRBJ1-2; a weak D match, TRBD1 (6 bases). This CDR3 spans 15 amino acids. Germline lookup yields CDR1 MGHRA and CDR2 YSYEKL. Trimming pared 0 bases from V and 1 base from J, leaving 9 bases between. In DNA, the CDR3 is TGCGCCAGCAGCCAAGAGGCAGGGGTTAACTATGGCTACACCTTC. Protein product: CASSQEAGVNYGYTF.